This is a list of T cell receptor beta chains from one sample in a study of T cells in Graves' hyperthyroidism and ophthalmopathy. TCRdb re-analysed the multiplex PCR reads in MiXCR, keeping a single row per CDR3 protein. The sample gives about 720,000 distinct CDR3 sequences, roughly a sixth of which show up once; over 15% is in the top ten. Sequenced sample: blood. These receptors all stem from a woman aged 50 to 60 with Graves' hyperthyroidism that later progressed to Graves' ophthalmopathy. Each CDR3 is given with its conserved first and last residue. A D gene is named only where the DNA matches it firmly. Some rows have no size entry. The others give once, few or many, or a class for an expanded clone.

size: many; V: TRBV7-3; D: -; J: TRBJ2-1; DNA: TGTGCCAGCAGCTTAACCAGCTCCTACAATGAGCAGTTCTTC; CDR3: CASSLTSSYNEQFF
size: many; V: TRBV7-3; D: TRBD2; J: TRBJ2-3; DNA: TGTGCCAGCCAAGACTCAAGCGGGGGGGCCACAGATACGCAGTATTTT; CDR3: CASQDSSGGATDTQYF
size: many; V: TRBV7-8; D: -; J: TRBJ2-1; DNA: TGTGCCAGCAGCTTAGCGGGGGGAAGGACCTACAATGAGCAGTTCTTC; CDR3: CASSLAGGRTYNEQFF
size: few; V: TRBV7-8; D: -; J: TRBJ2-7; DNA: TGTGCCAGCAGTCTATTGACAAACGAGCAGTACTTC; CDR3: CASSLLTNEQYF
size: few; V: TRBV20-1; D: -; J: TRBJ2-3; DNA: TGCAGTGCTATCCACAACCGGGACACCACTAGCACAGATACGCAGTATTTT; CDR3: CSAIHNRDTTSTDTQYF
size: -; V: TRBV6-5; D: -; J: TRBJ2-3; DNA: TGTGCCAGCAGTTTCCAGCGGACTAGCACAGATACGCAGTATTTT; CDR3: CASSFQRTSTDTQYF
size: few; V: TRBV5-1; D: -; J: TRBJ1-1; DNA: TGCGCCAGCAGCTTTTCAGGGCGGGACACTGAAGCTTTCTTT; CDR3: CASSFSGRDTEAFF
size: many; V: TRBV18; D: TRBD1; J: TRBJ1-2; DNA: TGTGCCAGCTCACCTGCAGGGGGCAGGAGTTGGTATGGCTACACCTTC; CDR3: CASSPAGGRSWYGYTF
size: -; V: TRBV12-3/TRBV12-4; D: -; J: TRBJ1-2; DNA: TGTGCCAGCACCTGGACAAAATGGGACTATGGCTACACCTTC; CDR3: CASTWTKWDYGYTF
size: -; V: TRBV2; D: -; J: TRBJ2-7; DNA: TGTGCCAGCGGAGGGGATCTGAGCGAGCAGTACTTC; CDR3: CASGGDLSEQYF